Here is one T cell receptor (beta chain) with its context. The antigen remains unidentified. The data were obtained in a study of PD-1 blockade in classical Hodgkin lymphoma. Study findings and constraints: Patients were excluded if nivolumab began under 1 year after ASCT (the autologous transplant).

Generated by immunoSEQ multiplex PCR, the TCRdb table keeps only in-frame clones and is missing some. The sample yields about 100,000 clones, roughly 91% seen once. The germline V gene has CDR1 MGHRA and CDR2 YSYEKL. V was pared by 1 base and J by 2 bases, with 11 bases between. This CDR3 is 15 amino acids long. In every patient, relapse followed autologous stem cell transplantation, while exposure to brentuximab vedotin differed. Reported best responses ranged across complete response, partial response or progressive disease. The chain combines TRBV4-1 with TRBJ1-2; TRBD1 might be the D (5 bases). This sequence was found in a human donor with classical Hodgkin lymphoma. Sequences were derived from peripheral blood mononuclear cells (PBMCs), sampled before the second cycle of nivolumab. CDR3 DNA sequence: TGCGCCAGCAGCCAAGGAGTAGCAGGGAACTATGGCTACACCTTC. This encodes CASSQGVAGNYGYTF.